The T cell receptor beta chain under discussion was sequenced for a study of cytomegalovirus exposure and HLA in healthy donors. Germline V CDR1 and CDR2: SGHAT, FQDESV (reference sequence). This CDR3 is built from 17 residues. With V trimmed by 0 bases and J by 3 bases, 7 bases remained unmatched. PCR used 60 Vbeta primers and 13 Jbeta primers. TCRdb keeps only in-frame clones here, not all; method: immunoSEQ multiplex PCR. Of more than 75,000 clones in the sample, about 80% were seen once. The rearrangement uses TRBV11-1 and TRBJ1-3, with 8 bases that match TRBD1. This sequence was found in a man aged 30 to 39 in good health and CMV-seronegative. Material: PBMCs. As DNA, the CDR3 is TGTGCCAGCAGCTTAGCGCGCGGGACAGGTCGTGGAAACACCATATATTTT. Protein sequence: CASSLARGTGRGNTIYF.